The source of this TCR beta chain is a study of OX40 agonist ivuxolimab in advanced cancers. Turning to the study itself: Patients took ivuxolimab, an agonistic anti-OX40 (CD134) antibody. Hepatocellular carcinoma, melanoma, renal cell or head and neck cancer was diagnosed in the dose-escalation patients.

Germline V lookup: CDR1 SGHRS, CDR2 YFSETQ. The CDR3 has 14 amino acids. The J segment lost 4 bases and the V segment lost 4 bases, leaving 4 bases of the junction unmatched. Here immunoSEQ multiplex PCR was the method, and the copy in TCRdb shows in-frame clones only, minus some. The data hold approximately 64,000 clones, with 83% observed a single time. The material sequenced was CD4+ or CD8+ T cells sorted from blood, taken in a trial of the OX40 agonist ivuxolimab. This chain joins TRBV5-1 and TRBJ1-1; 10 nucleotides match TRBD1. This clonotype was obtained from an adult with an advanced solid tumor such as melanoma, head and neck, liver or kidney cancer. The CDR3 coding sequence is TGCGCCAGCAGCACGGGGACAGGGGCCACTGAAGCTTTCTTT. Its protein product is CASSTGTGATEAFF.